The next 17 T cell receptor beta chains were all read from a single sample in a study of blood T cell repertoires in COVID-19. Using immunoSEQ multiplex PCR, the repertoire was profiled, and TCRdb retains in-frame clones only, with some absent. The sample includes 250,000 to 300,000 clones, roughly 87% of them seen just once. Sequencing used PBMCs or T cells enriched from blood (not recorded which). The receptors derive from a woman in her twenties or thirties who had recovered from COVID-19.

This clone was observed a few times. The chain carries TRBV7-2 and TRBJ2-5; 10 nucleotides align to TRBD2. The CDR3 totals 15 residues. The V segment lost 1 base and the J segment 4 bases; nucleotides outside the gene matches: 3. Germline V lookup: CDR1 SGHTA, CDR2 FQGNSA. The CDR3 region is CASSLDRTSGETQYF. The CDR3 coding sequence is TGTGCCAGCAGCTTAGACAGGACTAGCGGAGAGACCCAGTACTTC.

The CDR3 loop is CASSFWRGLNTEAFF. The CDR3 DNA reads TGTGCCAGCAGTTTTTGGAGGGGTTTGAACACTGAAGCTTTCTTT. This chain joins TRBV27 and TRBJ1-1; TRBD1 might be the D (5 bases). CDR3 length: 15 residues. Germline assignment: CDR1 MNHEY and CDR2 SMNVEV (reference sequence). Trimming removed 3 bases at V and 0 bases at J, with 11 bases between.

This chain joins TRBV21-1 and TRBJ2-7; the DNA was not used to check the table's D call, TRBD1. TRBV21-1 is labeled a pseudogene. CDR3 length: 15 residues. The CDR3 region has the DNA TGTGCCAGCAGCAAGCCCACGGGACAGCCCTACGAGCAGTACTTC. Its translation: CASSKPTGQPYEQYF.

The J gene is TRBJ2-7, the V gene TRBV28; 12 nucleotides line up with TRBD2. The CDR3 is 16 amino acids. V shed 3 bases and J 1 base; nucleotides not matched to a gene: 4. CDR1 is MDHEN and CDR2 is SYDVKM in the germline V gene. The chain's CDR3 is CASSFWTSGISYEQYF. The CDR3 coding sequence is TGTGCCAGCAGTTTTTGGACTAGCGGGATTTCCTACGAGCAGTACTTC. Based on the CDR3 plus reference TRBV28 and TRBJ2-7, the full variable domain is DVKVTQSSRYLVKRTGEKVFLECVQDMDHENMFWYRQDPGLGLRLIYFSYDVKMKEKGDIPEGYSVSREKKERFSLILESASTNQTSMYLCASSFWTSGISYEQYFGPGTRLTVT.

The rearrangement joins TRBV4-1 to TRBJ2-3; a weak D match, TRBD2 (5 bases). Trimming took 3 bases from V and 6 from J, leaving 13 bases between them. CDR3 length: 14 amino acids. CDR1 and CDR2 (germline): MGHRA, YSYEKL. This chain's CDR3 is CASSQEDRSDTQYF. The CDR3 DNA sequence: TGCGCCAGCAGCCAGGAGGACCGGAGTGATACGCAGTATTTT.

The rearrangement joins TRBV15 to TRBJ1-1; D perhaps matches TRBD1 (6 bases). This CDR3 spans 15 amino acids. Germline loops: CDR1 LNHNV, CDR2 YYDKDF (reference sequence). Trimming took 3 bases from V and 0 from J, leaving 11 bases between them. The CDR3 here is CATSSDRNLNTEAFF. The CDR3 nucleotides read TGTGCCACCAGCAGCGACAGGAATCTGAACACTGAAGCTTTCTTT.

The V and J genes are TRBV19 and TRBJ1-2; D gene uncertain. V gave up 3 bases and J gave up 5 bases, with 7 bases separating them. This CDR3 is built from 12 residues. Germline lookup yields CDR1 LNHDA and CDR2 SQIVND (reference sequence). The CDR3 loop reads CASSMSGYGYTF. CDR3 nucleotides: TGTGCCAGTAGTATGAGCGGATATGGCTACACCTTC.

The CDR3 protein is CASSMRRATSYEQYF. The CDR3, as DNA: TGTGCCAGTAGTATGCGGAGGGCCACGTCCTACGAGCAGTACTTC. The chain couples TRBV19 to TRBJ2-7; possible D gene TRBD2, 6 bases. CDR1 and CDR2 from the germline V gene are LNHDA and SQIVND (reference sequence). The CDR3 totals 15 residues. Trimming left V 3 bases short and J 1 base short, with 13 bases between.

The chain couples TRBV12-3 or TRBV12-4 to TRBJ2-1; D is uncertain. Trimming left V 2 bases short and J 7 bases short, with 6 bases between. This CDR3 is built from 12 residues. Here the CDR3 DNA reads TGTGCCAGCAGTTTAAGGCGGAATGAGCAGTTCTTC. Amino acids: CASSLRRNEQFF.

The J gene is TRBJ1-2, the V gene TRBV7-9; D is undetermined. The CDR3 contains 14 residues. V was pared by 1 base and J by 2 bases, with 8 bases between. Germline V gives CDR1 SEHNR, CDR2 FQNEAQ (reference sequence). CDR3 in DNA: TGTGCCAGCAGCTTAGGCGGCACCAACTATGGCTACACCTTC. It is translated as CASSLGGTNYGYTF.

The genes are TRBV9 and TRBJ2-2, with D possibly matching TRBD2 (5 bases). With 4 bases removed from V and 8 bases from J, the gap between germline ends came to 18 bases. The CDR3 runs to 15 residues. Germline V gene data show CDR1 as SGDLS and CDR2 as YYNGEE. This CDR3 is CASSLRVAGSGELFF. CDR3 coding DNA: TGTGCCAGCAGCTTGAGGGTCGCAGGTTCGGGGGAGCTGTTTTTT.

The CDR3 spells CASSPQLAGGETQYF. The DNA for the CDR3 is TGTGCCAGCAGCCCCCAACTAGCGGGGGGTGAGACCCAGTACTTC. The chain employs TRBV7-2 and TRBJ2-5; 12 nucleotides agree with TRBD2. The CDR3 spans 15 residues. V gave up 5 bases and J gave up 5 bases; unmatched junction bases: 6. Germline-derived CDR1 and CDR2 are SGHTA and FQGNSA.

This sequence joins TRBV11-2 and TRBJ2-1; 9 nucleotides align to TRBD1. The V gene's germline CDR1 is SGHAT and CDR2 FQNNGV. Germline trimming cut 2 bases from V and 5 bases from J; bases unmatched to any gene: 1. This CDR3 has 14 amino acids. The CDR3 protein is CASSLYRGHNEQFF. CDR3 sequence (DNA): TGTGCCAGCAGCTTATACAGGGGGCACAATGAGCAGTTCTTC. Full variable domain (remainder filled in from reference TRBV11-2 and TRBJ2-1): EAGVAQSPRYKIIEKRQSVAFWCNPISGHATLYWYQQILGQGPKLLIQFQNNGVVDDSQLPKDRFSAERLKGVDSTLKIQPAKLEDSAVYLCASSLYRGHNEQFFGPGTRLTVL.

The V gene is TRBV28, the J gene TRBJ2-1; D is unclear. Trimming pared 6 bases from V and 0 bases from J, leaving 12 bases between. Germline CDR1 reads MDHEN; CDR2 reads SYDVKM. The length of the CDR3 is 15 residues. CDR3 nucleotide sequence: TGTGCCAGCAGACGCCCTCTGAGCTCCTACAATGAGCAGTTCTTC. Translated, it gives CASRRPLSSYNEQFF.

DNA of the CDR3: TGTGCCAGCAGTCTGACAGAGTACGAGCAGTACTTC. Translated, it gives CASSLTEYEQYF. The gene calls are TRBV28 and TRBJ2-7; TRBD1 might be the D (5 bases). Germline V gene sequence: CDR1 MDHEN, CDR2 SYDVKM. The CDR3 covers 12 residues. The V gene lost 5 bases and the J gene lost 4 bases, with 9 bases spanning the gap.

This clone has just one count. This sequence joins TRBV7-9 and TRBJ1-3; D remains unclear. With 1 base removed from V and 5 bases from J, the gap between germline ends came to 12 bases. The germline V gene has CDR1 SEHNR and CDR2 FQNEAQ (reference sequence). CDR3 length equals 15 residues. DNA for the CDR3: TGTGCCAGCAGCTTAGGAGAGGGTAGCAGAAACACCATATATTTT. Translation gives CASSLGEGSRNTIYF.

The chain employs TRBV6-5 and TRBJ2-7; maybe TRBD1 (5 bases). Trimming took off 5 bases at V and 7 bases at J, with 15 bases between the two ends. The germline V gene has CDR1 MNHEY and CDR2 SVGAGI. CDR3 length equals 13 residues. The CDR3 is CASSRGISGEQYF. CDR3 bases: TGTGCCAGCAGTAGGGGAATCTCAGGGGAGCAGTACTTC.